The 7 T cell receptor beta chains in this list originate from one sample, sequenced in a study of blood T cells in healthy people across ages. PCR was performed a second time for 7 to 11 cycles using a sample-barcoded 5' primer and a J-beta primer mix. TCRdb re-analysed the 5' RACE reads in MiXCR, keeping a single row per CDR3 protein. The table has about 640,000 distinct CDR3 sequences, under 70% seen once; the top ten hold over 30%. The sequencing input was blood. These receptors were taken from a man aged 55 to 70 in good health.

This clonotype was counted between two and nine times. The chain has TRBV29-1 and TRBJ2-7; D call uncertain. This CDR3 has 12 residues. Germline V CDR1 and CDR2: SQVTM, ANQGSEA. The V end was cut by 0 bases, the J end by 4 bases, with 7 bases between. The CDR3 DNA reads as TGCAGCGTTGAAGATCCTTGGTACGAGCAGTACTTC. This sequence encodes CSVEDPWYEQYF.

The table lists this clonotype with a few counts. This chain uses TRBV10-3 with TRBJ2-5, with 10 bases identical to TRBD1. V was clipped by 2 bases and J by 2 bases; unmatched bases: 5. The germline V gene encodes CDR1 ENHRY and CDR2 SYGVKD. This CDR3 contains 16 residues. Here the CDR3 DNA reads TGTGCCATCAGTGAGCCCGGACAGGGGGGGCAAGAGACCCAGTACTTC. This encodes CAISEPGQGGQETQYF.

The table lists this clonotype with a few counts. CDR3: CSGGGFWKETQYF. Written as DNA, the CDR3 is TGCAGCGGCGGGGGGTTTTGGAAAGAGACCCAGTACTTC. This sequence joins TRBV29-1 and TRBJ2-5; 8 nucleotides line up with TRBD2. The CDR3 runs 13 residues. V shed 7 bases, J shed 3 bases, and the junction held 7 bases outside the gene matches. The germline CDR1 and CDR2 sequences are SQVTM and ANQGSEA.

This chain connects TRBV5-1 to TRBJ2-3; 8 nucleotides agree with TRBD1. CDR1 is SGHRS and CDR2 is YFSETQ in the germline V gene. With 5 bases clipped from V and 2 bases from J, the junction kept 7 bases outside the gene matches. CDR3 length: 15 amino acids. CDR3 loop: CASSSDRVFTDTQYF. The CDR3 coding sequence is TGCGCCAGCAGTTCGGACAGGGTCTTCACAGATACGCAGTATTTT.

This clonotype was detected ten times or more. The chain combines TRBV10-3 with TRBJ1-1, with 7 nucleotides matching TRBD1. V lost 7 bases and J lost 1; bases outside the gene matches: 6. Germline V gene lookup returns CDR1 ENHRY and CDR2 SYGVKD. This CDR3 contains 14 residues. The CDR3 nucleotides read TGTGCCATCATGAAACAGGGGTGGAACACTGAAGCTTTCTTT. It encodes CAIMKQGWNTEAFF.

The chain links TRBV7-2 to TRBJ2-3; 8 bases align to TRBD2. V lost 2 bases to trimming and J lost 0 bases; unmatched junction nucleotides: 4. The germline V gene encodes CDR1 SGHTA and CDR2 FQGNSA. This CDR3 is 16 amino acids long. This CDR3 reads CASSLKRGQSTDTQYF. The CDR3 DNA sequence: TGTGCCAGCAGCTTAAAGCGGGGGCAGAGCACAGATACGCAGTATTTT.

This chain connects TRBV20-1 to TRBJ2-7, with TRBD2 identical over 13 bases. This CDR3 region has 13 residues. After removal of 6 bases from V and 4 bases from J, the junction contained 3 bases not matched to a gene. The germline V gene has CDR1 DFQATT and CDR2 SNEGSKA (reference sequence). This chain's CDR3 is CSAPTSGGYEQYF. In DNA form, the CDR3 reads TGCAGTGCCCCGACTAGCGGGGGGTACGAGCAGTACTTC.